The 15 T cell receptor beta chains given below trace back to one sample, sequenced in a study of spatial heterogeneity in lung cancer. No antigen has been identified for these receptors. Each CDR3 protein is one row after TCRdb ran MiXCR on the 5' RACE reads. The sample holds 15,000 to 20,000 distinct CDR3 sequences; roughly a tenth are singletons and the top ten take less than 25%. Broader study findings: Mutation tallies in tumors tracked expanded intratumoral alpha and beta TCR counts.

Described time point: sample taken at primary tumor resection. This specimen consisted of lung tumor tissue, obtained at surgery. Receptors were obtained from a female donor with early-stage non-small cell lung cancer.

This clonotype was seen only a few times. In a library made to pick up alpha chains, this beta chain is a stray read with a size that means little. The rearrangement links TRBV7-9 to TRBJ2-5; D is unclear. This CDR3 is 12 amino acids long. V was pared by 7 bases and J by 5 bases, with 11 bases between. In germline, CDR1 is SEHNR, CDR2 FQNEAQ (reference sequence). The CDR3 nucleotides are TGTGCCAGCATTGCCGCGTGGGAGACCCAGTACTTC. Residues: CASIAAWETQYF.

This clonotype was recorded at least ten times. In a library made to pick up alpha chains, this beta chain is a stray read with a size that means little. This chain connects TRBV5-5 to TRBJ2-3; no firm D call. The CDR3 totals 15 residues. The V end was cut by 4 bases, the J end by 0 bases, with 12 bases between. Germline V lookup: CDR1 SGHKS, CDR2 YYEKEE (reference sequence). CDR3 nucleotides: TGTGCCAGCAGCCAAACACCGACTAGCACAGATACGCAGTATTTT. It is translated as CASSQTPTSTDTQYF.

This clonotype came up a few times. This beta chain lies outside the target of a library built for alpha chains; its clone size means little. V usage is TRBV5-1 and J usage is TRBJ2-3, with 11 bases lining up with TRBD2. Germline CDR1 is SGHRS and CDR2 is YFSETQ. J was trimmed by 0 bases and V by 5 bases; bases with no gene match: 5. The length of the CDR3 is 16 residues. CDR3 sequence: CASSYASGGSTDTQYF. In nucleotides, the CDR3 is TGCGCCAGCAGTTATGCTAGCGGGGGGAGCACAGATACGCAGTATTTT.

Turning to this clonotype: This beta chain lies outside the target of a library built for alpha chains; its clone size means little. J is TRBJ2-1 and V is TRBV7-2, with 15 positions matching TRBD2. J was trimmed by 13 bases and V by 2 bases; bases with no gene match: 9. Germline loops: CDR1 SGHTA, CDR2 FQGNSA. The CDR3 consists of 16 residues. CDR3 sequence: CASSLPGLAGGTSQFF. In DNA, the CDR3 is TGTGCCAGCAGCTTACCGGGACTAGCGGGGGGAACCTCCCAGTTCTTC. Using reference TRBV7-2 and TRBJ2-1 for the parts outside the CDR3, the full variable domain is GAGVSQSPSNKVTEKGKDVELRCDPISGHTALYWYRQSLGQGLEFLIYFQGNSAPDKSGLPSDRFSAERTGGSVSTLTIQRTQQEDSAVYLCASSLPGLAGGTSQFFGPGTRLTVL.

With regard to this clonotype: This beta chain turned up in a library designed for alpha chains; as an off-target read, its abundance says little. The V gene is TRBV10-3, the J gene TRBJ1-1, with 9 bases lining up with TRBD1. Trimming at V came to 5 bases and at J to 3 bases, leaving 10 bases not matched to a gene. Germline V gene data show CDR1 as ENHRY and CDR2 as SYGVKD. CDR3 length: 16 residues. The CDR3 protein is CAISRTGGQGDTEAFF. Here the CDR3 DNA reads TGTGCCATCAGTCGAACAGGGGGCCAAGGCGACACTGAAGCTTTCTTT.

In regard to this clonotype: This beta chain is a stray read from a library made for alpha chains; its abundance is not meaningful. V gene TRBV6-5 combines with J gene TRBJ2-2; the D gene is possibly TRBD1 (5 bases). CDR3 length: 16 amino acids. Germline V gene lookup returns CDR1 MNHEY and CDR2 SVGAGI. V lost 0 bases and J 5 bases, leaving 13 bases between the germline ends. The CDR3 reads CASSYSSPTVTGELFF. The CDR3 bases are TGTGCCAGCAGTTACTCGAGCCCGACAGTAACCGGGGAGCTGTTTTTT.

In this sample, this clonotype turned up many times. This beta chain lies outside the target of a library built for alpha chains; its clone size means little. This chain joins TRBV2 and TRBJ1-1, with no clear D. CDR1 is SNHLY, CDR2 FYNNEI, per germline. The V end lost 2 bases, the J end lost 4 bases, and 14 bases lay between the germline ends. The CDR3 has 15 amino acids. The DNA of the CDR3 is TGTGCCAGCAGTGAAAGTTCAGGCGACCTCACTGAAGCTTTCTTT. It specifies CASSESSGDLTEAFF.

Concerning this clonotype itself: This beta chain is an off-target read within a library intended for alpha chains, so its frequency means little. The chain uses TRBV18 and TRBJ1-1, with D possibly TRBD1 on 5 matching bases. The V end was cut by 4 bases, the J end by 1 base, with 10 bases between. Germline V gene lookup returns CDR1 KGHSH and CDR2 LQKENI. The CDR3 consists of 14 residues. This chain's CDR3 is CASSQSGPNTEAFF. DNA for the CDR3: TGTGCCAGCTCACAATCAGGGCCGAACACTGAAGCTTTCTTT.

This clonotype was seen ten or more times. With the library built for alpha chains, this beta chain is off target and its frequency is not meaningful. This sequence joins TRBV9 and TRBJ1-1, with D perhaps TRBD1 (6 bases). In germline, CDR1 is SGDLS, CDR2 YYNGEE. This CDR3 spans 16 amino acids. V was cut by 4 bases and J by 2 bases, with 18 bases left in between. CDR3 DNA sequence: TGTGCCAGCAGCCTGGGTGGAGGAGGGGGTAACACTGAAGCTTTCTTT. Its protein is CASSLGGGGGNTEAFF.

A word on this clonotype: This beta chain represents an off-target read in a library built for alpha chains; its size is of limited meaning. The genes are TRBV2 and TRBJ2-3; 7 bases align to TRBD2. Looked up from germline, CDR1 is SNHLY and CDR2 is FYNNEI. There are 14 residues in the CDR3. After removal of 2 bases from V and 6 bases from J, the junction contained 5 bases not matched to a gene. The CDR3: CASSELRGKDTQYF. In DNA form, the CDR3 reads TGTGCCAGCAGTGAATTGCGGGGGAAGGATACGCAGTATTTT.

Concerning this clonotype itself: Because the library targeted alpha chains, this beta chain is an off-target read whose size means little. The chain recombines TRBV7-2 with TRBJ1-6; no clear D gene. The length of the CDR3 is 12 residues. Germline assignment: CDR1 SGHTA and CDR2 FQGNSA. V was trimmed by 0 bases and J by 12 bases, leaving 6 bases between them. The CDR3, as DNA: TGTGCCAGCAGCTTAGCGTTCTTACCCCTCCACTTT. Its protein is CASSLAFLPLHF.

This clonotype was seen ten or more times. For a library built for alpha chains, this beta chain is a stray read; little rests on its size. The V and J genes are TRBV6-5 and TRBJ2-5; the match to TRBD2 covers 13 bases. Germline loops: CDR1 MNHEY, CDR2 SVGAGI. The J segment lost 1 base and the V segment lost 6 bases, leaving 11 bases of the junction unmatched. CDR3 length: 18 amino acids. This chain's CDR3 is CASSTPGTSGVFQETQYF. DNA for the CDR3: TGTGCCAGCAGCACCCCTGGGACTAGCGGGGTATTCCAAGAGACCCAGTACTTC.

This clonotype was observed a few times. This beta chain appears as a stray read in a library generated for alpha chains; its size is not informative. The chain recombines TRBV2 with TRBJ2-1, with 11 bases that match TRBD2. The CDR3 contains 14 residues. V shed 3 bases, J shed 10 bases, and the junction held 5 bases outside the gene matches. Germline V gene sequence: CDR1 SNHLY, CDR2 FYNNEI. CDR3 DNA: TGTGCCAGCAGTGAGGTAGCGGGGGGGCACGAGCAGTTCTTC. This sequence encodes CASSEVAGGHEQFF.

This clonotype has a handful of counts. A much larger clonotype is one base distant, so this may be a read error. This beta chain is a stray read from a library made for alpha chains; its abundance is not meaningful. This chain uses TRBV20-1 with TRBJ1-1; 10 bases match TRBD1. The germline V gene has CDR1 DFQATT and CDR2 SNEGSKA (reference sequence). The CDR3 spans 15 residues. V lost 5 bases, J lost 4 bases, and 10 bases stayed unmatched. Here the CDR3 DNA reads TGCAGTGCTGGAGGCGGACAGGGGGGAATCACTGAAGCTTTCTTT. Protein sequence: CSAGGGQGGITEAFF.

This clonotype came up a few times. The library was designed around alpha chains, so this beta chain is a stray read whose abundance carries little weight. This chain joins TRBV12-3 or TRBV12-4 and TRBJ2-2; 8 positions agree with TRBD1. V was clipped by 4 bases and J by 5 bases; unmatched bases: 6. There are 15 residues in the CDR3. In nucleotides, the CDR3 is TGTGCCAGCAGTTCCCGGACAGGGATGACCGGGGAGCTGTTTTTT. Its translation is CASSSRTGMTGELFF.